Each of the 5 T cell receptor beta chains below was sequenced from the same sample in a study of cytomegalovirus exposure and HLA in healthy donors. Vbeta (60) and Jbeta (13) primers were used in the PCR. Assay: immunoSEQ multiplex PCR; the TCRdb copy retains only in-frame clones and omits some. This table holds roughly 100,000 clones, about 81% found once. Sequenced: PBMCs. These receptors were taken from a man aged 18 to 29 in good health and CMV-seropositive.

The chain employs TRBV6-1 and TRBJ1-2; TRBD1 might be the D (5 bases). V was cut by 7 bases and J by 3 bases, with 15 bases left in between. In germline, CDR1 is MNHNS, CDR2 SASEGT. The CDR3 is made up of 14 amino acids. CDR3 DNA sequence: TGTGCCAGCATCGAGTGGGGGGAGGACTATGGCTACACCTTC. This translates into CASIEWGEDYGYTF.

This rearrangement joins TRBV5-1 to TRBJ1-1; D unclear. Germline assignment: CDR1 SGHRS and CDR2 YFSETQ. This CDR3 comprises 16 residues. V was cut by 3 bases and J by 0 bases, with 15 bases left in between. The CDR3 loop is CASSSPSAGMNTEAFF. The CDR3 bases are TGCGCCAGCAGCTCTCCGTCGGCGGGTATGAACACTGAAGCTTTCTTT.

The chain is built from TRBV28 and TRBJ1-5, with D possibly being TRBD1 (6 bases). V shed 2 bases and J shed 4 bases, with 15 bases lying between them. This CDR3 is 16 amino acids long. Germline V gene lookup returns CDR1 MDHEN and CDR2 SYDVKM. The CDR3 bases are TGTGCCAGCAGTTTAGAATCGGGACACAGAAATCAGCCCCAGCATTTT. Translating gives CASSLESGHRNQPQHF.

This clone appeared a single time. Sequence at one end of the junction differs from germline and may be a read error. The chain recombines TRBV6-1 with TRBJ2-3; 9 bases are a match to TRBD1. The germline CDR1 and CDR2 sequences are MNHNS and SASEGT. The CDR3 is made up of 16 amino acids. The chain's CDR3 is CASREDTGGRTDTQYF. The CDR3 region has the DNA TGTGCCAGCAGGGAAGACACAGGGGGCCGCACAGATACGCAGTATTTT.

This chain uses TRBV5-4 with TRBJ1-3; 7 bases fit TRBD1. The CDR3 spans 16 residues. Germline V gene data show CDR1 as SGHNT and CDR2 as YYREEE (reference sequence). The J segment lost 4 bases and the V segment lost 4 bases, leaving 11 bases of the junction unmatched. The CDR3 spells CASSPGSRDSGNTIYF. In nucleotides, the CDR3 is TGTGCCAGCAGCCCGGGCTCTAGGGACAGCGGAAACACCATATATTTT.